The subject of this entry is one T cell receptor beta chain. Its antigen is still unknown. No qualities accompany the bases; no much larger clone lies one base away. Sequences SGHAT (CDR1) and FQNNGV (CDR2) are obtained from the germline V gene. Its CDR3 holds 14 amino acids, cysteine through phenylalanine. Only the CDR3 DNA stays, 42 bases, in frame from base 1. The germline ends are 10 bases apart after V is trimmed by 4 bases and J by 3 bases. The data derive from a study of glioma-infiltrating T cells after dendritic cell vaccination (dated by TCRdb to the mid-2010s). Context from the whole study: The cohort included about 15 glioblastoma patients drawn from Phase I and II dendritic cell vaccination trials, of whom 9 were newly diagnosed and 6 had recurrent disease. Each patient was given three intradermal dendritic cell vaccine injections, spaced two weeks apart, in the arm below the axilla. Patients received autologous tumor lysate-pulsed dendritic cell vaccination between about 2002 and 2013. The vaccine was prepared from monocyte-derived dendritic cells that were cultured for roughly 7 days with IL-4 and GM-CSF and then pulsed overnight with autologous tumor lysate. Deep sequencing of TCR beta CDR3 regions was used to quantify tumor-infiltrating lymphocyte content and compare tumor and blood repertoires in dendritic cell-vaccinated glioblastoma patients. TCR sequencing metrics, including TIL content and tumor-blood repertoire overlap, were correlated with survival after dendritic cell vaccination. General findings and caveats noted by the study authors: The TCR overlap response model with three groups was called speculative and said to need prospective validation. The cohort was small and heterogeneous, with few patients having full blood and tumor sets and even fewer initial-recurrent tumor pairs. After dendritic cell vaccination, a higher estimated pretreatment TIL content predicted longer time to progression and overall survival. TCR clonality showed no direct relationship with survival, which suggests that a diverse polyclonal response may be important.

Explained via the paper, the time point label denotes: after dendritic cell vaccination, including at tumor progression/relapse. Patients were selected for having adequate residual fresh-frozen tumor tissue and more than two years of available survival data. Although molecular status otherwise differed among the glioblastoma patients, no patient had an isocitrate dehydrogenase mutation. PBMC were collected before vaccination, two weeks after the third vaccination, and at tumor progression if progression occurred. Genomic DNA was extracted with the Qiagen DNeasy Blood extraction Kit. Using the immunoSEQ assay, TCRB CDR3 regions were amplified from roughly 2 micrograms of genomic DNA, or from all available DNA when less than that was on hand. For multiplex PCR, 60 forward primers for TCR V beta segments and 13 reverse primers for J beta segments were used. To estimate reads per starting template, synthetic control templates were spiked into each sample at limiting dilution. The Illumina HiSeq System generated sequencing reads of 87 bp. The study's processing was this. PCR and sequencing errors were removed by a nearest neighbor algorithm that merged closely related sequences. TCR overlap was defined as the percentage of unique tumor TCR beta sequences that were also found in the peripheral blood of the same patient. The source is immuneACCESS, and TCRdb retained only in-frame sequences with V and J called. Part of the clones is not carried over; for the studies checked, unresolved V genes explain less than half of this, and the remainder is unexplained. V and J calls and clone size are given by that table; D and trimming were obtained from the DNA. Within this sample are some 24,000 clones, with about 90% of them counted one time only. The top ten clones comprise about 3.2% of the sample.

The sequence is built from TRBV11-2 and TRBJ1-5, with no D gene named confidently. This clonotype was obtained from a human donor with glioblastoma. Material: blood, obtained after dendritic cell vaccination. The CDR3 amino acid sequence is: CASSSTDSNQPQHF. The DNA reads TGTGCCAGCAGCTCAACAGATTCCAATCAGCCCCAGCATTTT.